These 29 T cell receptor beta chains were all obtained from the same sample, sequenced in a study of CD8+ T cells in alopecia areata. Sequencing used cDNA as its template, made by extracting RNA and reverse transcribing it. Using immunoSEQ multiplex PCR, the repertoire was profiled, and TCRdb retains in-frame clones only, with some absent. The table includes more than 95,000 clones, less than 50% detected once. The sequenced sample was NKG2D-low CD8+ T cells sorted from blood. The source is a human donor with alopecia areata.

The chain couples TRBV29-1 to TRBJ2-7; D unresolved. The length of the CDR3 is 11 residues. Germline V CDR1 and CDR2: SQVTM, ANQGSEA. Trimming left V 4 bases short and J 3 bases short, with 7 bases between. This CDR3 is CSVVVDYEQYF. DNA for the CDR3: TGCAGCGTTGTAGTTGACTACGAGCAGTACTTC.

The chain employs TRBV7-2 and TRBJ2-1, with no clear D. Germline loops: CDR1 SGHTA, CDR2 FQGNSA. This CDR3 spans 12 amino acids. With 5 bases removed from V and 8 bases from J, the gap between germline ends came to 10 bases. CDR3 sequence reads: CASSQGSDEQFF. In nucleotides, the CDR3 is TGTGCCAGCAGCCAAGGGTCGGATGAGCAGTTCTTC.

The CDR3 here is CASSQLSKGANEQFF. CDR3 DNA: TGCGCCAGCAGTCAACTCTCAAAGGGTGCTAATGAGCAGTTCTTC. The chain couples TRBV23-1 to TRBJ2-1; no firm D call. TRBV23-1 counts as an open reading frame of uncertain function. The length of the CDR3 is 15 residues. Trimming stripped 2 bases from V and 7 bases from J, with 15 bases between.

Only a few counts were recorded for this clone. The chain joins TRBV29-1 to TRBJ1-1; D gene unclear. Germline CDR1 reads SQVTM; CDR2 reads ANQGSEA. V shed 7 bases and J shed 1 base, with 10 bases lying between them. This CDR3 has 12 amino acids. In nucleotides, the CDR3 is TGCAGCGCAGACACCCCGAACACTGAAGCTTTCTTT. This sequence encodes CSADTPNTEAFF.

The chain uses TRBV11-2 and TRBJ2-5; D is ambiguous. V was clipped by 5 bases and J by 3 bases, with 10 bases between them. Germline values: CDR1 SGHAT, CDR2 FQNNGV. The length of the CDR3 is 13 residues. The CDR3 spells CASSRYYEETQYF. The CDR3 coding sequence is TGTGCCAGCAGCCGATACTATGAAGAGACCCAGTACTTC. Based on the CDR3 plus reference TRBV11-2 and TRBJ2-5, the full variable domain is EAGVAQSPRYKIIEKRQSVAFWCNPISGHATLYWYQQILGQGPKLLIQFQNNGVVDDSQLPKDRFSAERLKGVDSTLKIQPAKLEDSAVYLCASSRYYEETQYFGPGTRLLVL.

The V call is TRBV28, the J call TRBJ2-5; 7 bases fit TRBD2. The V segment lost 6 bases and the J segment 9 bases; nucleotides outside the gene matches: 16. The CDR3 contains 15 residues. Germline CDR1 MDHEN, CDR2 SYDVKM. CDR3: CASSPRAGIGVAQYF. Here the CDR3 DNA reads TGTGCCAGCAGCCCTAGAGCGGGAATTGGGGTGGCCCAGTACTTC.

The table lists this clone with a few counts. The CDR3 region is CSVEASGMGGELFF. CDR3 bases: TGCAGCGTTGAAGCTAGCGGGATGGGCGGGGAGCTGTTTTTT. The chain is built from TRBV29-1 and TRBJ2-2; 9 nucleotides align to TRBD2. CDR1 SQVTM and CDR2 ANQGSEA come from the germline V gene. The CDR3 is 14 residues long. V lost 1 base to trimming and J lost 7 bases; unmatched junction nucleotides: 4.

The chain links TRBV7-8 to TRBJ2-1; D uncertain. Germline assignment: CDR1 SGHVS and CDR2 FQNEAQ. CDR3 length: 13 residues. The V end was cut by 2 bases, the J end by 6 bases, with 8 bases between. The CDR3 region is CASSLSVLNEQFF. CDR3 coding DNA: TGTGCCAGCAGCTTATCGGTGCTCAATGAGCAGTTCTTC.

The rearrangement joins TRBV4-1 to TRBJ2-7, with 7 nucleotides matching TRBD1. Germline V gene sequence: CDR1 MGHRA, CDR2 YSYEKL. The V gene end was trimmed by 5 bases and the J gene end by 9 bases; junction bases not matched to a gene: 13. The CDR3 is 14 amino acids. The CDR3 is CASSSGTVTFGQYF. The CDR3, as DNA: TGCGCCAGCAGCTCCGGGACAGTGACCTTCGGGCAGTACTTC.

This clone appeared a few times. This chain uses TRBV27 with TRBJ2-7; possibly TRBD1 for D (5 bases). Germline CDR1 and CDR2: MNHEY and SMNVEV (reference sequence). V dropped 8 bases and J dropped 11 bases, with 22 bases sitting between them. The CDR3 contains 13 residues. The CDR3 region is CASLSPGRAREYF. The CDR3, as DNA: TGTGCCAGCTTATCACCTGGCAGGGCCCGGGAGTACTTC.

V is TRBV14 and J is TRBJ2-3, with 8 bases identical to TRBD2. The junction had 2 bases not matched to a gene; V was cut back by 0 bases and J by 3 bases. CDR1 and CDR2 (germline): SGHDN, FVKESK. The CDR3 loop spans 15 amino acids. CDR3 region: CASSQDIAGTDTQYF. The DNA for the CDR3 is TGTGCCAGCAGCCAAGATATAGCGGGAACAGATACGCAGTATTTT.

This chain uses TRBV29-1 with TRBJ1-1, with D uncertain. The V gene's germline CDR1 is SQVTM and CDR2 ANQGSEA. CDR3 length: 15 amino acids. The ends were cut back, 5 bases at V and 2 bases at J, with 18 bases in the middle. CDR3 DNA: TGCAGCGTTTCTTTCCTGGGCGCGCGTAACACTGAAGCTTTCTTT. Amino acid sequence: CSVSFLGARNTEAFF.

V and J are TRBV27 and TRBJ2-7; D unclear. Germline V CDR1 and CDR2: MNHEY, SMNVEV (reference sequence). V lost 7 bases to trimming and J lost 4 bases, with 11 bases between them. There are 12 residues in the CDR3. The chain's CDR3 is CASMADPYEQYF. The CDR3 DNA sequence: TGTGCCAGCATGGCAGACCCATACGAGCAGTACTTC.

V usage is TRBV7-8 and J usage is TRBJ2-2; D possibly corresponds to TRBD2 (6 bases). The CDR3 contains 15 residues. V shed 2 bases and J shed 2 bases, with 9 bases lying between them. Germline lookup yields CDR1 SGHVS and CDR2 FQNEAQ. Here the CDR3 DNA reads TGTGCCAGCAGCTTACGCGGGGTTAACACCGGGGAGCTGTTTTTT. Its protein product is CASSLRGVNTGELFF.

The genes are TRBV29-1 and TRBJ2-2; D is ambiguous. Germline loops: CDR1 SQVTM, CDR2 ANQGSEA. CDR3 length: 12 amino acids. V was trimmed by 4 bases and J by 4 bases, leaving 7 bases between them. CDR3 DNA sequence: TGCAGCGTTGTGTGGGGCACCGGGGAGCTGTTTTTT. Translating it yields CSVVWGTGELFF.

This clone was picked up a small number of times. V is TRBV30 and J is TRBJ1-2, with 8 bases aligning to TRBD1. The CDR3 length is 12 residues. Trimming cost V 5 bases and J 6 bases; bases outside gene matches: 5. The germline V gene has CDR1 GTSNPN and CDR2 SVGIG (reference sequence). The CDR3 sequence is CAWWTGRNGYTF. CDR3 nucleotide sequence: TGTGCCTGGTGGACAGGGCGGAATGGCTACACCTTC.

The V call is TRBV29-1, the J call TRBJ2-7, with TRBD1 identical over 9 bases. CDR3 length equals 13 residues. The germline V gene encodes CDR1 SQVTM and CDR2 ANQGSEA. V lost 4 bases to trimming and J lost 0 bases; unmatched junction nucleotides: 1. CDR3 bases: TGCAGCGTTGGGGGACAGGGCTCCTACGAGCAGTACTTC. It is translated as CSVGGQGSYEQYF.

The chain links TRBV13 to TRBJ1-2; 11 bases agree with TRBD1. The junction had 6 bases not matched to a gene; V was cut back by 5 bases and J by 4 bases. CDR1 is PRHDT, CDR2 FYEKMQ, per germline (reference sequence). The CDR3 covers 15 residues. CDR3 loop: CASSAWTGGPYGYTF. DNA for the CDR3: TGTGCCAGCAGCGCGTGGACAGGGGGCCCCTATGGCTACACCTTC.

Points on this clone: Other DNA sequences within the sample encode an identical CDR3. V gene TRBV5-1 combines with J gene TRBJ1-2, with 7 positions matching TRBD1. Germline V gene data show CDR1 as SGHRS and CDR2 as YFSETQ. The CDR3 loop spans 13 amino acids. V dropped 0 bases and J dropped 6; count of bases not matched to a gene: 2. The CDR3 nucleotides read TGCGCCAGCAGCTTGGCCGGGACAGATGGCTACACCTTC. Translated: CASSLAGTDGYTF.

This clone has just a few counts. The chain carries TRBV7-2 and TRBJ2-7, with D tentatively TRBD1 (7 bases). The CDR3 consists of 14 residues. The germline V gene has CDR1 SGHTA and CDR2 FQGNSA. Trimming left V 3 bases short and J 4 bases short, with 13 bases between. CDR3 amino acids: CASSFGQEGYEQYF. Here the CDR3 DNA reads TGTGCCAGCAGCTTCGGACAGGAGGGTTACGAGCAGTACTTC.

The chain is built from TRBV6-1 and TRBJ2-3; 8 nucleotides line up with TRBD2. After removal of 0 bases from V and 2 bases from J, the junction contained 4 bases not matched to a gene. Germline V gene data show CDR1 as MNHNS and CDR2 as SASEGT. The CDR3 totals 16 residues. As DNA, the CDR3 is TGTGCCAGCAGTGAAGCGCCAGCGGGGGCCACAGATACGCAGTATTTT. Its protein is CASSEAPAGATDTQYF.

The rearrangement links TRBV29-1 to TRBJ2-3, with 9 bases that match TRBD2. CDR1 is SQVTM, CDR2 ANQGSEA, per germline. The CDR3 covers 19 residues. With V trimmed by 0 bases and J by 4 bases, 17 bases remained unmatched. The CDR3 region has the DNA TGCAGCGTTGAAGATGTAAGGGGCGGCATAGCGGGAGAGGCAGATACGCAGTATTTT. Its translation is CSVEDVRGGIAGEADTQYF.

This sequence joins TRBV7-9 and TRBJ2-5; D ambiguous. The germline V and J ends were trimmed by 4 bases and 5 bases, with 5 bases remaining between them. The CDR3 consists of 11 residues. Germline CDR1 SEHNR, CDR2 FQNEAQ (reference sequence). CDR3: CASSSRETQYF. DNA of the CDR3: TGTGCCAGCAGCTCCCGGGAGACCCAGTACTTC.

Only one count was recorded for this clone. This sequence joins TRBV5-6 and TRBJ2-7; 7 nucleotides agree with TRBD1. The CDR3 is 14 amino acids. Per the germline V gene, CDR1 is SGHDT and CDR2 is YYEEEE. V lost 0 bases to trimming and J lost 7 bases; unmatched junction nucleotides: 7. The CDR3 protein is CASSLGQGPGEQYF. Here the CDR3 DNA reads TGTGCCAGCAGCTTGGGACAGGGCCCCGGAGAGCAGTACTTC.

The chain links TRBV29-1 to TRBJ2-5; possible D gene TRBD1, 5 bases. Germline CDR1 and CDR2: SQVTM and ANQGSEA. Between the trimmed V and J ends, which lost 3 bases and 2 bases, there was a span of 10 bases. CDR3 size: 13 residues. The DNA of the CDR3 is TGCAGCGTTGATTCTGACAGTCAAGAGACCCAGTACTTC. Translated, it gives CSVDSDSQETQYF.

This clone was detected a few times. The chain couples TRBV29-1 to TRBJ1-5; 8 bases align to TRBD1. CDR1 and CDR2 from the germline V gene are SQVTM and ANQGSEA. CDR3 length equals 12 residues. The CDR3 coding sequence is TGCACCGTGGACAGGGTTTGTCAGCCCCAGCATTTT. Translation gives CTVDRVCQPQHF.

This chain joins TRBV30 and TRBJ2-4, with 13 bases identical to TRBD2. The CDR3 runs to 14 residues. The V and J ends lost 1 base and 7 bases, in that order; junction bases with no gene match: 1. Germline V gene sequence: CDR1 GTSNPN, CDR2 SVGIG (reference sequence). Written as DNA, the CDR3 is TGTGCCTGGAGTGGACTAGCGGGAGGTAACATTCAGTACTTC. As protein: CAWSGLAGGNIQYF. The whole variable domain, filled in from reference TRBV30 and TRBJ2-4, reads SQTIHQWPATLVQPVGSPLSLECTVEGTSNPNLYWYRQAAGRGLQLLFYSVGIGQISSEVPQNLSASRPQDRQFILSSKKLLLSDSGFYLCAWSGLAGGNIQYFGAGTRLSVL.

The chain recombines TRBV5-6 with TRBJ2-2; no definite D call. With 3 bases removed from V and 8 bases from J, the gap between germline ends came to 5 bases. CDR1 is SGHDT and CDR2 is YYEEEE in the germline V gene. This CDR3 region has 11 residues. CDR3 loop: CASSSMGELFF. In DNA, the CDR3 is TGTGCCAGCAGCTCCATGGGGGAGCTGTTTTTT.

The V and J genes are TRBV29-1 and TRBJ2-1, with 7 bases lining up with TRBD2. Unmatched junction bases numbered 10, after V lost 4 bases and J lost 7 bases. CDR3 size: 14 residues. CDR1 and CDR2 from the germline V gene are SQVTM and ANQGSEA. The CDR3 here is CSVVGRTATNEQFF. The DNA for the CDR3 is TGCAGCGTTGTCGGGAGGACCGCAACAAATGAGCAGTTCTTC.